One sample yielded the 28 T cell receptor beta chains listed below, sequenced in a study of Ad26.COV2.S vaccination and SARS-CoV-2 variants. Clones were read by immunoSEQ multiplex PCR, and TCRdb kept only the in-frame ones, dropping some. The sample lists roughly 460,000 clones, 89% occurring once. As to treatment: over 15 received Ad26.COV2.S at low or high dose, single or two shots; about 5 received placebo; per-sample allocation not given. Each sample was drawn 63 days after the first injection (of vaccine or placebo). Sequenced here: peripheral blood, sampled in a trial of Ad26.COV2.S vaccine versus placebo. Source of these receptors: a person aged 18-65 years who received the Ad26.COV2.S COVID-19 vaccine or a placebo.

V gene TRBV5-1 combines with J gene TRBJ1-1; 10 bases align to TRBD1. The junction had 5 bases not matched to a gene; V was cut back by 4 bases and J by 5 bases. The CDR3 sequence is 14 residues long. CDR1 is SGHRS, CDR2 YFSETQ, per germline. DNA of the CDR3: TGCGCCAGCAGCACTGGGACAGGGGCAACTGAAGCTTTCTTT. Its translation: CASSTGTGATEAFF.

The chain combines TRBV28 with TRBJ1-4, with 8 nucleotides matching TRBD1. CDR3 size: 15 residues. V was clipped by 1 base and J by 10 bases; unmatched bases: 8. Per the germline V gene, CDR1 is MDHEN and CDR2 is SYDVKM. This CDR3 reads CASSLSNYRGGKLFF. In nucleotides, the CDR3 is TGTGCCAGCAGTTTATCGAACTACAGGGGGGGAAAACTGTTTTTT.

The sample holds one count of this clone. V and J are TRBV6-5 and TRBJ2-7, with a tentative D call TRBD1 (6 bases). The V end was cut by 6 bases, the J end by 6 bases, with 18 bases between. Germline CDR1 and CDR2: MNHEY and SVGAGI. CDR3 length equals 14 residues. CDR3 in amino acids: CASSQTLGGLEQYF. DNA for the CDR3: TGTGCCAGCAGCCAGACTTTAGGGGGTCTCGAGCAGTACTTC.

The V and J genes are TRBV30 and TRBJ2-7, with a tentative D call TRBD2 (6 bases). The CDR3 runs to 14 residues. Trimming removed 4 bases from V and 0 bases from J, with 13 bases in between. Looked up from germline, CDR1 is GTSNPN and CDR2 is SVGIG (reference sequence). The DNA for the CDR3 is TGTGCCTGGACGACTAGAGGCGGCTCCTACGAGCAGTACTTC. Its protein product is CAWTTRGGSYEQYF.

The rearrangement joins TRBV28 to TRBJ2-7, with 9 bases lining up with TRBD1. The V gene's germline CDR1 is MDHEN and CDR2 SYDVKM. Trimming cost V 9 bases and J 5 bases; bases outside gene matches: 11. The CDR3 spans 14 residues. CDR3 sequence (DNA): TGTGCCAGTTGGGGACAGGGTGACTTCAACGAGCAGTACTTC. Its protein product is CASWGQGDFNEQYF.

The V gene is TRBV30, the J gene TRBJ2-3, with D possibly TRBD1 on 5 matching bases. CDR3 length: 11 amino acids. Trimming left V 0 bases short and J 14 bases short, with 12 bases between. Germline CDR1 reads GTSNPN; CDR2 reads SVGIG (reference sequence). The CDR3 here is CAWSVQGARYF. Here the CDR3 DNA reads TGTGCCTGGAGTGTACAAGGGGCGCGGTATTTT. Based on the CDR3 plus reference TRBV30 and TRBJ2-3, the full variable domain is SQTIHQWPATLVQPVGSPLSLECTVEGTSNPNLYWYRQAAGRGLQLLFYSVGIGQISSEVPQNLSASRPQDRQFILSSKKLLLSDSGFYLCAWSVQGARYFGPGTRLTVL.

The chain recombines TRBV7-9 with TRBJ1-1; the D is unclear. This CDR3 has 13 residues. CDR1 SEHNR and CDR2 FQNEAQ come from the germline V gene (reference sequence). Between the trimmed V and J ends, which lost 2 bases and 1 base, there was a span of 5 bases. Here the CDR3 reads CASSLQPNTEAFF. CDR3 DNA: TGTGCCAGCAGCTTACAACCGAACACTGAAGCTTTCTTT.

This chain's CDR3 is CASTAKSNEQFF. The CDR3 DNA follows: TGTGCCAGCACAGCGAAATCAAATGAGCAGTTCTTC. The chain is built from TRBV7-9 and TRBJ2-1, with unresolved D. Trimming cost V 7 bases and J 7 bases, with 11 bases left between them. Looked up from germline, CDR1 is SEHNR and CDR2 is FQNEAQ (reference sequence). The CDR3 runs to 12 residues.

V usage is TRBV15 and J usage is TRBJ1-5, with TRBD1 matching over 9 bases. The length of the CDR3 is 16 residues. The germline CDR1 and CDR2 sequences are LNHNV and YYDKDF (reference sequence). The ends lost 1 base at V and 6 bases at J; junction bases unmatched: 7. Here the CDR3 DNA reads TGTGCCACCAGCAGAGCCAAGACAGGGGGAGGTCAGCCCCAGCATTTT. It codes for CATSRAKTGGGQPQHF.

The chain links TRBV28 to TRBJ2-5; D uncertain. Germline values: CDR1 MDHEN, CDR2 SYDVKM. Trimming took off 6 bases at V and 2 bases at J, with 13 bases between the two ends. The CDR3 consists of 14 residues. The CDR3 loop reads CASSPPSEQETQYF. The CDR3 DNA sequence: TGTGCCAGCAGCCCCCCGTCGGAGCAAGAGACCCAGTACTTC.

This clone was seen only once. The rearrangement links TRBV7-2 to TRBJ2-1, with 9 bases lining up with TRBD2. The junction had 4 bases not matched to a gene; V was cut back by 1 base and J by 9 bases. Germline CDR1 SGHTA, CDR2 FQGNSA. The CDR3 contains 14 residues. DNA of the CDR3: TGTGCCAGCAGCTTAGTAGCGGGGGTTGGTGAGCAGTTCTTC. Translated: CASSLVAGVGEQFF.

The chain is built from TRBV18 and TRBJ1-4; D gene ambiguous. The CDR3 is 18 residues long. V was trimmed by 3 bases and J by 1 base, leaving 18 bases between them. Germline-derived CDR1 and CDR2 are KGHSH and LQKENI. CDR3 region: CASSPIPRTSGTNEKLFF. As DNA, the CDR3 is TGTGCCAGCTCACCCATACCCCGGACCAGCGGAACTAATGAAAAACTGTTTTTT. Filled out from reference TRBV18 and TRBJ1-4, the complete variable domain reads NAGVMQNPRHLVRRRGQEARLRCSPMKGHSHVYWYRQLPEEGLKFMVYLQKENIIDESGMPKERFSAEFPKEGPSILRIQQVVRGDSAAYFCASSPIPRTSGTNEKLFFGSGTQLSVL.

This chain links TRBV20-1 with TRBJ2-7, with D unresolved. CDR3 size: 14 residues. The V end lost 3 bases, the J end lost 0 bases, and 12 bases lay between the germline ends. CDR1 and CDR2 (germline): DFQATT, SNEGSKA (reference sequence). In DNA form, the CDR3 reads TGCAGTGCTAGTGCCAGGACCGGCTCCTACGAGCAGTACTTC. Translation gives CSASARTGSYEQYF.

The V and J genes are TRBV20-1 and TRBJ1-2; a possible D gene is TRBD1 (5 bases). The CDR3 is 11 amino acids. Between the trimmed V and J ends, which lost 3 bases and 8 bases, there was a span of 10 bases. Germline V gene lookup returns CDR1 DFQATT and CDR2 SNEGSKA (reference sequence). The CDR3 spells CSASPGVGYTF. The CDR3 coding sequence is TGCAGTGCTAGTCCGGGGGTAGGCTACACCTTC.

This chain links TRBV18 with TRBJ2-3; D is perhaps TRBD2 (6 bases). Trimming cost V 7 bases and J 5 bases, with 10 bases left between them. Germline-derived CDR1 and CDR2 are KGHSH and LQKENI. CDR3 length: 12 amino acids. This chain's CDR3 is CASFTGGDTQYF. DNA for the CDR3: TGTGCCAGCTTTACCGGGGGAGATACGCAGTATTTT. Supplemented by reference TRBV18 and TRBJ2-3, the full variable domain reads NAGVMQNPRHLVRRRGQEARLRCSPMKGHSHVYWYRQLPEEGLKFMVYLQKENIIDESGMPKERFSAEFPKEGPSILRIQQVVRGDSAAYFCASFTGGDTQYFGPGTRLTVL.

A few counts support this clone. This chain joins TRBV11-2 and TRBJ2-5, with 10 bases that match TRBD1. The CDR3 extends over 14 amino acids. The germline V gene encodes CDR1 SGHAT and CDR2 FQNNGV. With V trimmed by 3 bases and J by 3 bases, 1 base remained unmatched. DNA of the CDR3: TGTGCCAGCAGCTTTGGGACAGGGGAAGAGACCCAGTACTTC. Translating gives CASSFGTGEETQYF. Full variable domain (remainder filled in from reference TRBV11-2 and TRBJ2-5): EAGVAQSPRYKIIEKRQSVAFWCNPISGHATLYWYQQILGQGPKLLIQFQNNGVVDDSQLPKDRFSAERLKGVDSTLKIQPAKLEDSAVYLCASSFGTGEETQYFGPGTRLLVL.

The chain recombines TRBV28 with TRBJ1-4; 7 bases align to TRBD1. CDR3 length equals 14 residues. CDR1 and CDR2 from the germline V gene are MDHEN and SYDVKM. V was clipped by 8 bases and J by 4 bases; unmatched bases: 7. CDR3 in amino acids: CASEAGGNNEKLFF. CDR3 DNA: TGTGCCAGCGAAGCAGGGGGTAATAATGAAAAACTGTTTTTT.

The V gene is TRBV19, the J gene TRBJ1-2, with 7 bases lining up with TRBD1. The CDR3 consists of 14 residues. The germline V gene has CDR1 LNHDA and CDR2 SQIVND (reference sequence). The J segment lost 5 bases and the V segment lost 5 bases, leaving 8 bases of the junction unmatched. The CDR3, as DNA: TGTGCCAGTAGTGGAACACAGGGGAAATATGGCTACACCTTC. Its protein is CASSGTQGKYGYTF.

This chain links TRBV28 with TRBJ1-2; 7 positions match TRBD1. V gave up 4 bases and J gave up 1 base; unmatched junction bases: 9. Germline CDR1 MDHEN, CDR2 SYDVKM. The CDR3 spans 16 residues. The CDR3 is CASSSSYRGHNYGYTF. DNA of the CDR3: TGTGCCAGCAGTTCTTCTTACAGGGGACATAACTATGGCTACACCTTC.

The V call is TRBV3-1 (or the pseudogene TRBV3-2), the J call TRBJ1-4; D is undetermined. V lost 0 bases and J lost 2, with 10 bases in between. Germline values: CDR1 LGHDT, CDR2 YNNKEL (reference sequence). This CDR3 spans 16 amino acids. The CDR3 region has the DNA TGTGCCAGCAGCCAAGATCAAAAGGTCACTAATGAAAAACTGTTTTTT. This gives the protein CASSQDQKVTNEKLFF.

V and J are TRBV7-2 and TRBJ2-1; D might be TRBD2 (6 bases). Trimming shortened V by 0 bases and J by 7 bases, and 10 bases separated the two germline ends. Germline assignment: CDR1 SGHTA and CDR2 FQGNSA. The CDR3 runs 14 residues. CDR3 protein: CASSLARGGNEQFF. CDR3 bases: TGTGCCAGCAGCTTAGCGCGGGGTGGGAATGAGCAGTTCTTC. The full variable domain, completed using reference TRBV7-2 and TRBJ2-1, is GAGVSQSPSNKVTEKGKDVELRCDPISGHTALYWYRQSLGQGLEFLIYFQGNSAPDKSGLPSDRFSAERTGGSVSTLTIQRTQQEDSAVYLCASSLARGGNEQFFGPGTRLTVL.

The V and J genes are TRBV7-9 and TRBJ1-5; D is unresolved. With 4 bases removed from V and 3 bases from J, the gap between germline ends came to 13 bases. The length of the CDR3 is 15 residues. Germline values: CDR1 SEHNR, CDR2 FQNEAQ (reference sequence). The chain's CDR3 is CASSSDPGPNQPQHF. The CDR3 coding sequence is TGTGCCAGCAGCTCAGACCCGGGCCCCAATCAGCCCCAGCATTTT.

This rearrangement joins TRBV4-2 to TRBJ1-2; TRBD1 matches at 12 bases. Germline CDR1 reads LGHNA; CDR2 reads YNFKEQ. V lost 3 bases to trimming and J lost 5 bases; unmatched junction nucleotides: 4. CDR3 length equals 15 residues. The CDR3 sequence: CASSQAGQGAYGYTF. CDR3 coding DNA: TGTGCCAGCAGCCAGGCGGGACAGGGGGCTTATGGCTACACCTTC.

J is TRBJ1-6 and V is TRBV9, with D unclear. Per germline, CDR1 SGDLS and CDR2 YYNGEE. This CDR3 is 15 amino acids long. Trimming stripped 3 bases from V and 0 bases from J, with 7 bases between. The CDR3 loop is CASSARGSYNSPLHF. Here the CDR3 DNA reads TGTGCCAGCAGCGCAAGAGGCTCCTATAATTCACCCCTCCACTTT.

The J gene is TRBJ2-2, the V gene TRBV6-2 or TRBV6-3; 10 bases agree with TRBD2. This CDR3 contains 16 residues. The germline V gene has CDR1 MNHEY and CDR2 SVGEGT. The junction had 2 bases not matched to a gene; V was cut back by 1 base and J by 3 bases. The CDR3 loop reads CASSYWTSGDTGELFF. In DNA form, the CDR3 reads TGTGCCAGCAGTTACTGGACTAGCGGAGACACCGGGGAGCTGTTTTTT.

V usage is TRBV7-8 and J usage is TRBJ2-3; TRBD2 might be the D (5 bases). The CDR3 is made up of 17 amino acids. Germline values: CDR1 SGHVS, CDR2 FQNEAQ. V lost 6 bases and J lost 2, with 21 bases in between. In DNA, the CDR3 is TGTGCCAGCAGTTGGAAATACATTCCCGGGGTCACAGATACGCAGTATTTT. Translation gives CASSWKYIPGVTDTQYF.

J is TRBJ2-1 and V is TRBV27; 8 bases are a match to TRBD2. The CDR3 extends over 13 amino acids. Trimming at V came to 10 bases and at J to 8 bases, leaving 10 bases not matched to a gene. CDR1 is MNHEY, CDR2 SMNVEV, per germline (reference sequence). CDR3: CATLAGGSDEQFF. The CDR3 DNA follows: TGTGCCACCCTAGCGGGTGGATCCGATGAGCAGTTCTTC.

This chain connects TRBV7-3 to TRBJ2-7, with 9 bases matching TRBD1. Per the germline V gene, CDR1 is SGHTA and CDR2 is FQGTGA. Losses at the gene ends were 8 bases for V and 6 bases for J; bases not matched to a gene: 8. The CDR3 covers 13 residues. Here the CDR3 reads CASGTGQASEQYF. The CDR3 nucleotides are TGTGCCAGCGGGACAGGGCAGGCCAGCGAGCAGTACTTC.